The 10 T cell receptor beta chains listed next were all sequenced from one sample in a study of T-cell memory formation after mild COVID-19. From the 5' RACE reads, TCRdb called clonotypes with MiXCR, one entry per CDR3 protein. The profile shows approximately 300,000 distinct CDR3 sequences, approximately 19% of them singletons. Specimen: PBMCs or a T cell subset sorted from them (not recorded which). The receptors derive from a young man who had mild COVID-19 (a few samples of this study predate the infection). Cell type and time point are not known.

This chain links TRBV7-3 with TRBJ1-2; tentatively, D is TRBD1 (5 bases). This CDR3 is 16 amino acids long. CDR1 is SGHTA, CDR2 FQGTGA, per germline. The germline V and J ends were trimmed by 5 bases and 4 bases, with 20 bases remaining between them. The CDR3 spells CASSPRPGDGTYGYTF. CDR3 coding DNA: TGTGCCAGCAGCCCACGACCGGGGGACGGGACCTATGGCTACACCTTC. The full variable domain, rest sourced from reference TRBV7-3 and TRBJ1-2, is GAGVSQTPSNKVTEKGKYVELRCDPISGHTALYWYRQSLGQGPEFLIYFQGTGAADDSGLPNDRFFAVRPEGSVSTLKIQRTERGDSAVYLCASSPRPGDGTYGYTFGSGTRLTVV.

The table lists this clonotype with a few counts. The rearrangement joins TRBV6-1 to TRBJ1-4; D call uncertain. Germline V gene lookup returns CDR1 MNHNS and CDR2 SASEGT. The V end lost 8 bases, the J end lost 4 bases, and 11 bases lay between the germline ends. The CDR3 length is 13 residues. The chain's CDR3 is CASGRRLNEKLFF. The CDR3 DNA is TGTGCCAGCGGCCGCAGGCTTAATGAAAAACTGTTTTTT.

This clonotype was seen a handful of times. CDR3 DNA sequence: TGTGCCAGCAGCTTAGGCCCCTATCTGACGGACCACACAGATACGCAGTATTTT. It specifies CASSLGPYLTDHTDTQYF. This chain uses TRBV11-2 with TRBJ2-3; unclear D gene. CDR1 and CDR2 from the germline V gene are SGHAT and FQNNGV. Trimming took off 1 base at V and 2 bases at J, with 19 bases between the two ends. This CDR3 contains 18 residues.

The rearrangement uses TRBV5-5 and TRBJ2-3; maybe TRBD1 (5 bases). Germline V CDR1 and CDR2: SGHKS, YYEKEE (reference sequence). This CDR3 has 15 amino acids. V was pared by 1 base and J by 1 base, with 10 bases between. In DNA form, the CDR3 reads TGTGCCAGCAGCTTGTGGGGCCCGGGCACAGATACGCAGTATTTT. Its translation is CASSLWGPGTDTQYF.

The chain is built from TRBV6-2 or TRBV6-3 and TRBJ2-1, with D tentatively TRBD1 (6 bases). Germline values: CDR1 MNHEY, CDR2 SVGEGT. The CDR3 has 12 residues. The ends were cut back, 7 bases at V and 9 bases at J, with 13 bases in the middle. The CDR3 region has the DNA TGTGCCAGCAATGTACAGGGAAGTGAGCAGTTCTTC. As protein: CASNVQGSEQFF.

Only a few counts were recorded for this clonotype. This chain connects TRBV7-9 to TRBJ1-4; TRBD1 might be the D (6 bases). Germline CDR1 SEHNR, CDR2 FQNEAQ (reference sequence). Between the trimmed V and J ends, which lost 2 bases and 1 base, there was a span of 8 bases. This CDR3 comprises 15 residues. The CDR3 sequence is CASSLQGLTNEKLFF. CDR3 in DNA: TGTGCCAGCAGCTTACAGGGGTTAACTAATGAAAAACTGTTTTTT.

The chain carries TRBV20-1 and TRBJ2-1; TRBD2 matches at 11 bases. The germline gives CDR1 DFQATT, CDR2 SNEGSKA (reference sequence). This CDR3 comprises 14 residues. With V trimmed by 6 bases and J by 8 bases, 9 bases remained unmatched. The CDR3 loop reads CSASSSGGFYEQFF. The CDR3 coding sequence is TGCAGTGCCTCATCTAGCGGGGGGTTTTATGAGCAGTTCTTC.

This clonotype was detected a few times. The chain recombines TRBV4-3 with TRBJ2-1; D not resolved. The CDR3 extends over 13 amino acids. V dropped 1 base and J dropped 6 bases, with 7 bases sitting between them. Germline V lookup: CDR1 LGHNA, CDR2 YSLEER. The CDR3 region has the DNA TGCGCCAGCAGCCAAGGTTTACTCAATGAGCAGTTCTTC. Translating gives CASSQGLLNEQFF.

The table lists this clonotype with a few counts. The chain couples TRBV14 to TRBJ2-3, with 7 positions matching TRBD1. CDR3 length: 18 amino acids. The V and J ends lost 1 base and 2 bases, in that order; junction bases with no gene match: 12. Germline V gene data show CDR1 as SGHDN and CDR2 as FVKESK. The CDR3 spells CASSQVTPGRGYTDTQYF. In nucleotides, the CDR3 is TGTGCCAGCAGCCAAGTAACCCCTGGCAGGGGGTACACAGATACGCAGTATTTT.

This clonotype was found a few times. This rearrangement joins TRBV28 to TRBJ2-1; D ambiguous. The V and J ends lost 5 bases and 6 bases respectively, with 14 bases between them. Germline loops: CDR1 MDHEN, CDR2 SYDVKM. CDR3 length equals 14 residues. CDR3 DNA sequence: TGTGCCAGCAGTGACCCCCAAGTGCTCAATGAGCAGTTCTTC. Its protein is CASSDPQVLNEQFF. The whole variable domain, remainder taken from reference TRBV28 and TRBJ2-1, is DVKVTQSSRYLVKRTGEKVFLECVQDMDHENMFWYRQDPGLGLRLIYFSYDVKMKEKGDIPEGYSVSREKKERFSLILESASTNQTSMYLCASSDPQVLNEQFFGPGTRLTVL.